This T cell receptor beta chain stems from a study of cytomegalovirus exposure and HLA in healthy donors. Study context: The same platform was used for the roughly 120 validation repertoires and the roughly 720 first-cohort repertoires, a later analysis reported.

Notes on this clone: The target antigen is unknown.

TCRdb's table, derived via immunoSEQ multiplex PCR, lists solely in-frame clones and lacks some. The repertoire holds about 150,000 clones, with roughly 86% as singletons. In germline, CDR1 is MNHNY, CDR2 SVGAGI (reference sequence). The CDR3 is made up of 15 amino acids. The ends lost 6 bases at V and 8 bases at J; junction bases unmatched: 10. Study findings and constraints: Reports credit the classifier with highly specific, highly sensitive diagnosis of cytomegalovirus status. Among TCR beta chains, those listed as cytomegalovirus-associated numbered about 160.

The donors formed part of the roughly 120-subject validation cohort, distinct from the roughly 730-subject first cohort. The sequenced material came from PBMCs. The clonotype comes from a human donor in good health. The rearrangement joins TRBV6-6 to TRBJ2-1; 10 nucleotides agree with TRBD1. Written as DNA, the CDR3 is TGTGCCAGCAGCTCGACAGGGGGCATCTTCGATGAGCAGTTCTTC. Protein product: CASSSTGGIFDEQFF.